This T cell receptor (beta chain) was retrieved from a study of blood T cells in healthy people across ages. Study observations and caveats: Researchers judged that diversity estimates from one million T cells fell short of true values.

This clonotype turned up a few times. Its antigen is as yet unknown. The authors ran a second PCR of 7 to 11 cycles using a sample-barcoded 5' primer and a J-beta primer mix. TCRdb ran MiXCR on the 5' RACE reads and lists one entry per CDR3 protein. The repertoire holds some 690,000 distinct CDR3 sequences, with about a fifth as singletons. The CDR3 consists of 13 residues. The germline V gene encodes CDR1 ENHRY and CDR2 SYGVKD. The junction had 5 bases not matched to a gene; V was cut back by 8 bases and J by 6 bases. The source of this sequence is a man aged 65-85 years in good health. The sequenced material came from blood. This chain connects TRBV10-3 to TRBJ2-3; 10 positions match TRBD2. In DNA, the CDR3 is TGTGCCATCCTCCGTAGCGGGGGGGATACGCAGTATTTT. It translates to CAILRSGGDTQYF.